A selection of T cell receptor beta chains follows, all from one sample in a study of T cells in Graves' hyperthyroidism and ophthalmopathy. Each CDR3 protein gets one entry after TCRdb re-called the multiplex PCR reads with MiXCR. The sample includes about 290,000 distinct CDR3 sequences, about an eighth of them seen just once. The sample was blood. All receptors come from a woman in her thirties with Graves' hyperthyroidism that later progressed to Graves' ophthalmopathy. The CDR3 runs from the conserved cysteine through the conserved F or W. A D gene is named only where the DNA matches it firmly. The size entry is marked missing in some rows and otherwise reads once, few, many or a size class.

J,D,length,V,size,DNA,CDR3
TRBJ2-7,TRBD2,18,TRBV6-5,few,TGTGCCAGCAGTTACTCGAACCAGGCCCTAGCGGGAGGGTACGAGCAGTACTTC,CASSYSNQALAGGYEQYF
TRBJ2-2,NA,14,TRBV24-1,many,TGTGCCACCAGTGATTTTCCGGGTCACGGGGAGCTGTTTTTT,CATSDFPGHGELFF
TRBJ1-3,NA,15,TRBV28,few,TGTGCCAGCAGTTTATTCGCCCGGGGTGGAAACACCATATATTTT,CASSLFARGGNTIYF
TRBJ2-1,NA,14,TRBV27,many,TGTGCCAGCAGTCCCCTACAGGGAGCCAATGAGCAGTTCTTC,CASSPLQGANEQFF
TRBJ2-1,NA,16,TRBV18,many,TGTGCCAGCTCACCACCGGGGCAGGGAAACTACAATGAGCAGTTCTTC,CASSPPGQGNYNEQFF
TRBJ1-2,TRBD1,13,TRBV6-2/TRBV6-3,NA,TGTGCCAGCAGTTGGACAGGGCCTTATGGCTACACCTTC,CASSWTGPYGYTF
TRBJ1-4,NA,15,TRBV15,many,TGTGCCACCAGCAGAGACAGGGGCGGTAATGAAAAACTGTTTTTT,CATSRDRGGNEKLFF
TRBJ2-5,NA,15,TRBV4-3,few,TGCGCCAGCAGCCAAGATGTTGGGGACACCCCGGAGGGATACTTC,CASSQDVGDTPEGYF
TRBJ2-3,NA,14,TRBV11-2,many,TGTGCCAGCAGCTCGCTACAGGGAGGGGGAGCGCAGTATTTT,CASSSLQGGGAQYF
TRBJ1-5,NA,15,TRBV28,many,TGTGCCAGCAGTTCATTCCTCGGTAGCAATCAGCCCCAGCATTTT,CASSSFLGSNQPQHF
TRBJ2-7,NA,14,TRBV6-1,many,TGTGCCAGCAGTGTGGGCGACAGCTCCTACGAGCAGTACTTC,CASSVGDSSYEQYF
TRBJ2-2,TRBD2,16,TRBV7-7,NA,TGTGCTAGCAGCAGCGCGTCCCGGGGGGAGACCGGGGAGCTGTTTTTT,CASSSASRGETGELFF
TRBJ1-5,NA,16,TRBV15,once,TGTGCCACCAGCCGGGCCAACAAAGGGGTCAATCAGCCCCAGCATTTT,CATSRANKGVNQPQHF
TRBJ2-7,NA,14,TRBV24-1,few,TGTGCCACCAGTGCTGGGGGCGTGAGTTACGAGCAGTACTTC,CATSAGGVSYEQYF
TRBJ2-7,TRBD2,14,TRBV20-1,many,TGCAGTGCTAGGGTGGAACTAGCGGGAGGCGAGCAGTACTTC,CSARVELAGGEQYF
TRBJ2-1,TRBD2,15,TRBV6-1,NA,TGTGCCAGCACCCAAGTCCCCACTAGCGGGGTTCTTCGGGTCTTC,CASTQVPTSGVLRVF
TRBJ1-2,TRBD1,15,TRBV3-1,NA,TGTGCCAGCAGCCCCGCGGACAGGGGGCATAGGGGCTACACCTTC,CASSPADRGHRGYTF
TRBJ2-3,NA,14,TRBV20-1,many,TGCAGTGCTAAAGAGCTCACTAGCACAGATACGCAGTATTTT,CSAKELTSTDTQYF
TRBJ2-2,NA,17,TRBV7-3,few,TGTGCCACCGCATATAGCCCGACAGGCCTGAACACCGGGGAGCTGTTTTTT,CATAYSPTGLNTGELFF
TRBJ2-7,NA,14,TRBV6-5,many,TGTGCCAGCAGTTACTCGCCCACAGCGTACGAGCAGTACTTC,CASSYSPTAYEQYF
TRBJ1-1,NA,12,TRBV30,many,TGTGCCTGGAGGAGAGCGGGTCCTGAAGCTTTCTTT,CAWRRAGPEAFF
TRBJ2-7,NA,14,TRBV20-1,many,TGCAGTGCCCGTCCCAGGAAGAGCTCCTACGAGCAGTACTTC,CSARPRKSSYEQYF
TRBJ1-6,NA,14,TRBV11-3,many,TGTGCCAGCAGCAGGGAGGCTAATAATTCACCCCTCCACTTT,CASSREANNSPLHF
TRBJ2-7,NA,14,TRBV7-2,many,TGTGCCAGCAGCTTAGAGGGCGCAGCCGACGAGCAGTACTTC,CASSLEGAADEQYF
TRBJ2-7,NA,15,TRBV9,few,TGTGCCAGCAGCGTAGAAGGGGACATTGCCTACGAGCAGTACTTC,CASSVEGDIAYEQYF
TRBJ1-5,NA,17,TRBV6-4,many,TGTGCCATCTCCCCCTCTCCGGGGGCGTTGGGCAATCAGCCCCAGCATTTT,CAISPSPGALGNQPQHF
TRBJ2-7,TRBD2,12,TRBV6-2/TRBV6-3,many,TGTGCCAGCGCGGGAGGTTCCTACGAGCAGTACTTC,CASAGGSYEQYF
TRBJ2-3,TRBD2,14,TRBV20-1,once,TGCAGTGCTAGGAGCGGGAGGGGCTCAGATACGCAGTATTTT,CSARSGRGSDTQYF
TRBJ2-4,NA,12,TRBV12-3/TRBV12-4,many,TGTGCGTCGGGTAACGCCAAAAACATTCAGTACTTC,CASGNAKNIQYF
TRBJ2-1,NA,15,TRBV10-3,many,TGTGCCATCAGTGAGTCGCAGGGACCCTACAATGAGCAGTTCTTC,CAISESQGPYNEQFF
TRBJ2-3,NA,15,TRBV28,many,TGTGCCAGCAGCCCGATGACTACCAGCACAGATACGCAGTATTTT,CASSPMTTSTDTQYF
TRBJ1-5,TRBD1,13,TRBV19,many,TGTGCCAGTAGTAGGGACAGGGAACAGCCCCAGCATTTT,CASSRDREQPQHF